This T cell receptor (beta chain) was captured in a study of CD8 T cells in Susac syndrome. RNA in amounts of roughly 0.5 to 1 ug was reverse transcribed with random hexamers. By means of immunoSEQ multiplex PCR, TCR beta CDR3 spanning 54 Vbeta and 13 Jbeta underwent amplification. TCRdb itself ran the immunoSEQ multiplex PCR reads through MiXCR, one entry per CDR3 protein. This sample yields fewer than 150,000 distinct CDR3 sequences, of which around 94% are seen a single time; 0.27% belongs to the top ten. Controls were age- and sex-matched healthy donors. Negative isolation was used for CD8+ and CD4+ T cells, and FACS enrichment was applied to TEMRA cells. V was clipped by 0 bases and J by 5 bases, with 9 bases between them. Germline CDR1 is SGDLS and CDR2 is YYNGEE. The CDR3 length is 13 residues.

This clonotype was obtained from a human donor in good health. The gene calls are TRBV9 and TRBJ2-7; no definite D call. What was sequenced was CD8+ T cells from PBMCs. CDR3 residues: CASSVGASNEQYF. CDR3 nucleotides: TGTGCCAGCAGCGTAGGGGCCTCAAACGAGCAGTACTTC.